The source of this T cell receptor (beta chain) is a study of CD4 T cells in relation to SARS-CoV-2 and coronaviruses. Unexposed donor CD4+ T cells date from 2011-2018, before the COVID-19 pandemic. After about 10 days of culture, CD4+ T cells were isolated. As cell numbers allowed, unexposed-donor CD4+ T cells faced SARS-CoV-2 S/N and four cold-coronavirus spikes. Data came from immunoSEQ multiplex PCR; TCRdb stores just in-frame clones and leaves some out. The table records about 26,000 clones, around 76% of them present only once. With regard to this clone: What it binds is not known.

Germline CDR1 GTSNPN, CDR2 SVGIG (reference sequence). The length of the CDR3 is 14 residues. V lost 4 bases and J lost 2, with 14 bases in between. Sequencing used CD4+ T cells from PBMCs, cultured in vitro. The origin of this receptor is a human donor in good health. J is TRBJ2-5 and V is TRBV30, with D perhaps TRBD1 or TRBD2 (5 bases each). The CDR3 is CAWTRDQIQETQYF. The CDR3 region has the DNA TGTGCCTGGACCCGGGACCAAATTCAAGAGACCCAGTACTTC.